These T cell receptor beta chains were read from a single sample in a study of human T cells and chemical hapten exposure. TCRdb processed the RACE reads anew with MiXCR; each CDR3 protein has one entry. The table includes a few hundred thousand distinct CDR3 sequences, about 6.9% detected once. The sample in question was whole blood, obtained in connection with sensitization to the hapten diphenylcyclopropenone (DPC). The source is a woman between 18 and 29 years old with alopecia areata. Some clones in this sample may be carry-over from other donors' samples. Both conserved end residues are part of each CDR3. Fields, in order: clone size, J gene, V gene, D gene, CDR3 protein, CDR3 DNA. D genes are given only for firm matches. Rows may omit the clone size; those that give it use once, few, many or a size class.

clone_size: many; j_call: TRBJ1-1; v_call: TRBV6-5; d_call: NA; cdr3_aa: CASSERQLNTEAFF; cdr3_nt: TGTGCCAGCAGTGAGCGACAGTTGAACACTGAAGCTTTCTTT
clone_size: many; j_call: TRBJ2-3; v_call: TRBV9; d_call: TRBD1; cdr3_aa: CASSVAWGQSTDTQYF; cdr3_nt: TGTGCCAGCAGCGTAGCTTGGGGACAGAGCACAGATACGCAGTATTTT
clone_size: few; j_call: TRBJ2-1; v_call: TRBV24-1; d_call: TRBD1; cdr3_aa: CATSDSSQGAGEQFF; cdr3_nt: TGTGCCACCAGTGATTCATCACAGGGGGCGGGTGAGCAGTTCTTC
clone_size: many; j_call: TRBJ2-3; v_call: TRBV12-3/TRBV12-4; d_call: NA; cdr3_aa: CASSFLAGTDTQYF; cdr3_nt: TGTGCCAGCAGTTTCTTAGCGGGCACAGATACGCAGTATTTT
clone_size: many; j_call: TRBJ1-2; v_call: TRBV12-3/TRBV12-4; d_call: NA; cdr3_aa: CASSPDRIYGYTF; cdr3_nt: TGTGCCAGCAGTCCAGACCGGATCTATGGCTACACCTTC
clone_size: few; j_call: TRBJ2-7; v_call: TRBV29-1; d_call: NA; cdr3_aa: CSVGGASSYEQYF; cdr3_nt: TGCAGCGTCGGTGGGGCGAGCTCCTACGAGCAGTACTTC
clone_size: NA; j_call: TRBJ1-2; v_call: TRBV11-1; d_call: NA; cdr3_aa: CASSLLQGGDGYTF; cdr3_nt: TGTGCCAGCAGCTTACTACAGGGAGGGGACGGCTACACCTTC
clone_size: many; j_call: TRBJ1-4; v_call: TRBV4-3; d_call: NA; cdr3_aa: CASSQDLREKLFF; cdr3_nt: TGCGCCAGCAGCCAAGATTTAAGGGAAAAACTGTTTTTT
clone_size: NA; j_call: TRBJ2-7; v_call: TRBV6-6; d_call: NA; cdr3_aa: CASSYPVRGDPSYEQYF; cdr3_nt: TGTGCCAGCAGTTACCCCGTGAGGGGGGACCCCTCCTACGAGCAGTACTTC
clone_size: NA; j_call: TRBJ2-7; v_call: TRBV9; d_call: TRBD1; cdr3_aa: CASSAWDRGLGKYF; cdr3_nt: TGTGCCAGCAGCGCCTGGGACAGGGGGCTAGGGAAGTACTTC
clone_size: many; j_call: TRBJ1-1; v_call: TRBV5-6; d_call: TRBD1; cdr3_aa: CASSLVGQGALDTEAFF; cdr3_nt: TGTGCCAGCAGCTTGGTTGGCCAGGGGGCTTTAGACACTGAAGCTTTCTTT
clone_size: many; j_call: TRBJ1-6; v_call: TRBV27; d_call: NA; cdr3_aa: CASSLVGHSPLHF; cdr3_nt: TGTGCCAGCAGTTTAGTAGGGCATTCACCCCTCCACTTT
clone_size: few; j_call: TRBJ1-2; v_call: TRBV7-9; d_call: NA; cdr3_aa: CASSLQGYDGYTF; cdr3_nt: TGTGCCAGCAGCTTACAGGGGTACGATGGCTACACCTTC
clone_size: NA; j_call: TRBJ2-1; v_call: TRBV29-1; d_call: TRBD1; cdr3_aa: CSGEGAAPYNEQFF; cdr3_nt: TGCAGCGGAGAGGGGGCGGCCCCTTACAATGAGCAGTTCTTC
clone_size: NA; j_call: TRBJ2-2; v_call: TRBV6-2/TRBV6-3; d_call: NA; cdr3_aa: CASSYIRAPTGGELFF; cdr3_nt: TGTGCCAGCAGTTACATCCGGGCCCCGACCGGCGGGGAGCTGTTTTTT
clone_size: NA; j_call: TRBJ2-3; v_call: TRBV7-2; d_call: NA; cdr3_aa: CASSDRIGWTDTQYF; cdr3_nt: TGTGCCAGCAGCGATAGAATAGGATGGACGGATACGCAGTATTTT
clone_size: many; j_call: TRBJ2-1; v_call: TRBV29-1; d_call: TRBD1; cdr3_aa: CSAGTGALSYNEQFF; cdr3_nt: TGCAGCGCTGGGACAGGGGCCCTCTCCTACAATGAGCAGTTCTTC
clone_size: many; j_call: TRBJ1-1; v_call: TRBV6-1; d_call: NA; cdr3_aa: CASNINGGTEAFF; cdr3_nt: TGTGCCAGCAACATCAATGGAGGAACTGAAGCTTTCTTT
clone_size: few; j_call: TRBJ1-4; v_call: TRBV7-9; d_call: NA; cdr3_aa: CASGAVSANEKLFF; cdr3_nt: TGTGCCAGCGGGGCGGTGTCAGCTAATGAAAAACTGTTTTTT
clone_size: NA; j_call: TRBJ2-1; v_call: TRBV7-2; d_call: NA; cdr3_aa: CASSLEWGAPPNEQFF; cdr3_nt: TGTGCCAGCAGCTTAGAATGGGGCGCGCCACCCAATGAGCAGTTCTTC
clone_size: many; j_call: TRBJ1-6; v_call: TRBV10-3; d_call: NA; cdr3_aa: CAISAAATNSPLHF; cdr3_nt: TGTGCCATCAGTGCGGCCGCAACGAATTCACCCCTCCACTTT
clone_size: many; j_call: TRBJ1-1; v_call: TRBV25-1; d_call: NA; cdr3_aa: CASSESGMNTEAFF; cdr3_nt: TGTGCCAGCAGTGAATCAGGTATGAACACTGAAGCTTTCTTT
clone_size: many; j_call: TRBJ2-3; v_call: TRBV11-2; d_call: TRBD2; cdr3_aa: CASSPAGTSGTDTQYF; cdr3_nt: TGTGCCAGCAGCCCAGCAGGGACTAGCGGCACAGATACGCAGTATTTT
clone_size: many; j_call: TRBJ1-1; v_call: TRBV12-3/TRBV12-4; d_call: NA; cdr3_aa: CASTLRGGRAFF; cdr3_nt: TGTGCCAGCACCCTAAGGGGGGGTAGGGCTTTCTTT
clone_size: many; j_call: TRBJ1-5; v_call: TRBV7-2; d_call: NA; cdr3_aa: CASSLMGNQPQHF; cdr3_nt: TGTGCCAGCAGCTTAATGGGCAATCAGCCCCAGCATTTT
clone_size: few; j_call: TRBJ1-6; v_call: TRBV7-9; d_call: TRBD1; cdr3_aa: CATQTGGENSPLHF; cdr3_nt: TGTGCCACCCAGACAGGGGGCGAGAATTCACCCCTCCACTTT
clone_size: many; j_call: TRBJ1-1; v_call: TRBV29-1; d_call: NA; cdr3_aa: CSVRLTVNTEAFF; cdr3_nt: TGCAGCGTTCGACTGACGGTGAACACTGAAGCTTTCTTT
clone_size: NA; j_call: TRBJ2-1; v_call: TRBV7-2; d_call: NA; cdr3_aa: CASSGGRGGEQFF; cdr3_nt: TGTGCCAGCAGCGGGGGGCGGGGCGGCGAGCAGTTCTTC
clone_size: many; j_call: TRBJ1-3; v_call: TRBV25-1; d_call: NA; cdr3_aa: CASSEYMGKAGNTIYF; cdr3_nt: TGTGCCAGCAGTGAATATATGGGGAAAGCTGGAAACACCATATATTTT
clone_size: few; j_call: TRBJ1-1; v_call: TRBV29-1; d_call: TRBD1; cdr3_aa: CSAADRQNTEAFF; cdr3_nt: TGCAGCGCCGCGGACAGGCAGAACACTGAAGCTTTCTTT
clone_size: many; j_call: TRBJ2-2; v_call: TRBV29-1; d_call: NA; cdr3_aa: CSAWEQSFPNTGELFF; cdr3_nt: TGCAGCGCCTGGGAACAGTCATTTCCGAACACCGGGGAGCTGTTTTTT